A selection of T cell receptor beta chains follows, all from one sample in a study of T-cell memory formation after mild COVID-19. One entry per CDR3 protein results from TCRdb running MiXCR on the 5' RACE reads. The sample shows about 400,000 distinct CDR3 sequences, more than 15% of them seen only once. The sequenced sample was PBMCs or a T cell subset sorted from them (not recorded which). Receptors were obtained from a man between 18 and 35 years old who had mild COVID-19 (a few samples of this study predate the infection). Cell type and time point are not known. Both conserved end residues are trimmed from each CDR3. Each record gives: V gene, CDR3 protein.

V gene: TRBV5-1; CDR3 protein: ASSLLTGGLYNEQF
V gene: TRBV27; CDR3 protein: ASSPRGYWEKLF
V gene: TRBV5-6; CDR3 protein: ASSLGYSYEQY
V gene: TRBV2; CDR3 protein: ASSEQGIGTEAF
V gene: TRBV3-1; CDR3 protein: ASSQAAGNIQY
V gene: TRBV20-1; CDR3 protein: SARHQGTV
V gene: TRBV5-1; CDR3 protein: ASRASPASQIGTDTQY
V gene: TRBV18; CDR3 protein: ASAPGAKNYGYT
V gene: TRBV7-2; CDR3 protein: ASSRQLNQPQH
V gene: TRBV10-3; CDR3 protein: AISESGGANPEAF
V gene: TRBV5-4; CDR3 protein: ASSFRVPSTDTQY
V gene: TRBV6-6; CDR3 protein: AIRADYGYT
V gene: TRBV7-2; CDR3 protein: ASSLVAGTSGANVLT
V gene: TRBV12-3/TRBV12-4; CDR3 protein: ASSLGSRELF
V gene: TRBV3-1; CDR3 protein: ASSPEVGGRQETQY
V gene: TRBV27; CDR3 protein: ASSSEGGNQPQH
V gene: TRBV12-3/TRBV12-4; CDR3 protein: ASSFLEGRAF
V gene: TRBV12-3/TRBV12-4; CDR3 protein: ASSYRVVQPQH
V gene: TRBV4-1; CDR3 protein: ASSPWDSYEQY
V gene: TRBV12-3/TRBV12-4; CDR3 protein: ASSLQFGNEKLF
V gene: TRBV29-1; CDR3 protein: SVDGPFRIRETQY
V gene: TRBV24-1; CDR3 protein: ATSRIGREQF
V gene: TRBV5-1; CDR3 protein: ASSLEGTEVHTQY
V gene: TRBV7-8; CDR3 protein: ASSPPSGGDEQF
V gene: TRBV7-2; CDR3 protein: ASADMGSGANVLT
V gene: TRBV12-3/TRBV12-4; CDR3 protein: ASSSLHSGQETQY
V gene: TRBV6-2/TRBV6-3; CDR3 protein: ASSYGLAGGADTQY
V gene: TRBV11-3; CDR3 protein: ASSLRLAGVNEQF
V gene: TRBV11-3; CDR3 protein: ASSLSQGAHGYT
V gene: TRBV7-9; CDR3 protein: ASSNWNTGELF
V gene: TRBV9; CDR3 protein: ASSDSGGAADTQY
V gene: TRBV20-1; CDR3 protein: SARPPGLALETQY
V gene: TRBV7-2; CDR3 protein: ASSGYLETQY
V gene: TRBV7-9; CDR3 protein: ASSFGVANTEAF
V gene: TRBV2; CDR3 protein: ASSEATADTQY
V gene: TRBV7-3; CDR3 protein: ASSSDRLMNTEAF
V gene: TRBV9; CDR3 protein: ASSGGRNTDTQY
V gene: TRBV29-1; CDR3 protein: SGGTEAF
V gene: TRBV7-2; CDR3 protein: ASSLRQGQTYGYT
V gene: TRBV11-2; CDR3 protein: ASTFPGRGKEQY
V gene: TRBV20-1; CDR3 protein: SARAETSSHTEAF
V gene: TRBV27; CDR3 protein: ASSSSQETQY
V gene: TRBV7-9; CDR3 protein: ASSTGQITGELF
V gene: TRBV4-1; CDR3 protein: ASSQEREGTEAF
V gene: TRBV10-1; CDR3 protein: ASSDNGLAGGLGEQF
V gene: TRBV7-6; CDR3 protein: ASSFSGYNSPLH
V gene: TRBV6-6; CDR3 protein: ASSGQRNTGELF
V gene: TRBV5-5; CDR3 protein: ASSLGTYDEKLF
V gene: TRBV7-2; CDR3 protein: ASSLAGGSSGANVLT
V gene: TRBV5-1; CDR3 protein: ASSLLAGSSTDTQY
V gene: TRBV2; CDR3 protein: ASKSGQGTQPQH
V gene: TRBV4-1; CDR3 protein: ASSGQAWGYEQY
V gene: TRBV6-2/TRBV6-3; CDR3 protein: ASSTGTGETGELF
V gene: TRBV28; CDR3 protein: ASSTYTDFEKLF
V gene: TRBV21-1; CDR3 protein: ASSKEAPENTGELF
V gene: TRBV6-6; CDR3 protein: ASRTHDRQNQNTGELF
V gene: TRBV19; CDR3 protein: ASSPGLAGVSYEQY
V gene: TRBV6-6; CDR3 protein: ASSYSARRSYEQY